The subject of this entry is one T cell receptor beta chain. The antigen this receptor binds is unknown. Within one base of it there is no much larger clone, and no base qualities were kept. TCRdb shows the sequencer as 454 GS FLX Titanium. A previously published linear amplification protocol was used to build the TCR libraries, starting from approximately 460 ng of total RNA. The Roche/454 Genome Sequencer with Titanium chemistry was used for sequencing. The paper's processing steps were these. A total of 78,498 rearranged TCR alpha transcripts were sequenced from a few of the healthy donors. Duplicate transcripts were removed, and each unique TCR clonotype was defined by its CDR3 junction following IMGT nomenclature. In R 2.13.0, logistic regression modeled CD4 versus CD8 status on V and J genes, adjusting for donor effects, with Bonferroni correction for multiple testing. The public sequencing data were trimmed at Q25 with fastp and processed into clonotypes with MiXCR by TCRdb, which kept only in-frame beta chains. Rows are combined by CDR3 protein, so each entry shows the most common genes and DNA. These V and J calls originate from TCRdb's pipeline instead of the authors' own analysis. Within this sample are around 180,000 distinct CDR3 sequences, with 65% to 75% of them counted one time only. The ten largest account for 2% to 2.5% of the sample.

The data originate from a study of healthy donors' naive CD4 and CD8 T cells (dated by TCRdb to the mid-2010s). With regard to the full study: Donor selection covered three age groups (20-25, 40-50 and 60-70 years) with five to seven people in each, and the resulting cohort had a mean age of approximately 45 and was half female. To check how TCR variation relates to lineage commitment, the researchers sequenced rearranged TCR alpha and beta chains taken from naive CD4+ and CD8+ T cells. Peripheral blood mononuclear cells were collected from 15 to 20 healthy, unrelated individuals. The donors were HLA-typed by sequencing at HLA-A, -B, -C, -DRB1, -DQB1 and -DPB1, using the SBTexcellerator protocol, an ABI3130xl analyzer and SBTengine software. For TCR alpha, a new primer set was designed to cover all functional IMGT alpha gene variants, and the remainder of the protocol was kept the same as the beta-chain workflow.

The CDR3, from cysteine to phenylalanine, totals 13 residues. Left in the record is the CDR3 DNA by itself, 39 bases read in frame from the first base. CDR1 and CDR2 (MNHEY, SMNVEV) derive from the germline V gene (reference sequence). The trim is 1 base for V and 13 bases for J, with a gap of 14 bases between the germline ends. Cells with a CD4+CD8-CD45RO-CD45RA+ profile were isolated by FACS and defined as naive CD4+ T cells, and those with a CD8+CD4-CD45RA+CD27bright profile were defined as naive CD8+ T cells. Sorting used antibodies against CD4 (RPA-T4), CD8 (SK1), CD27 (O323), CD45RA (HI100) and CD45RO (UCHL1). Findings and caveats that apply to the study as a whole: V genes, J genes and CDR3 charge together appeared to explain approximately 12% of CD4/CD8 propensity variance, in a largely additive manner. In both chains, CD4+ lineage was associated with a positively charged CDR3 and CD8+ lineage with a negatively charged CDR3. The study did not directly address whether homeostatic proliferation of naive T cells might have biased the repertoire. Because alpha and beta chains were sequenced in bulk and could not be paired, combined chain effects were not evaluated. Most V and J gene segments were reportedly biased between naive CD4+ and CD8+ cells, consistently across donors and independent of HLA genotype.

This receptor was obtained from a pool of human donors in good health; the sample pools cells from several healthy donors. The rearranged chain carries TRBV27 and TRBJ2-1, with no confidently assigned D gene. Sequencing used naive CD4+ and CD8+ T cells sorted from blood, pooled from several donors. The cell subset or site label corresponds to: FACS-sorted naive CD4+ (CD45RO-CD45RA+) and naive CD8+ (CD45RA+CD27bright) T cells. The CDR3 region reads CASSLFASGDQFF. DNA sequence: TGTGCCAGCAGTTTATTTGCGTCCGGTGATCAGTTCTTC.